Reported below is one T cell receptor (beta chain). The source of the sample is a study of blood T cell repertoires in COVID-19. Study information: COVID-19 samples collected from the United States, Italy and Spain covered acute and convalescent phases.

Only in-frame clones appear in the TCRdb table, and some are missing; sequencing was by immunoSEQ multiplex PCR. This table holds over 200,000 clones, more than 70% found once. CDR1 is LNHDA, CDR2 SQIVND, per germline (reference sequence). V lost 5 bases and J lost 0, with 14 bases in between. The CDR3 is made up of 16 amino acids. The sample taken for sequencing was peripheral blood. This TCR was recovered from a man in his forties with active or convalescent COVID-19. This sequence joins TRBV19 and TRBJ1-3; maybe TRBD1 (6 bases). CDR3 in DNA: TGTGCCAGTAGTCAGAACAGGGAACCCTCTGGAAACACCATATATTTT. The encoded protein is CASSQNREPSGNTIYF.